These 15 T cell receptor beta chains were sequenced from one sample in a study of blood T cell repertoires in COVID-19. Only in-frame clones appear in the TCRdb table, and some are missing; sequencing was by immunoSEQ multiplex PCR. This table holds around 260,000 clones, about nine tenths found once. Sequenced sample: PBMCs or T cells enriched from blood (not recorded which). These receptors were taken from a woman in her 30s who had recovered from COVID-19.

J is TRBJ1-4 and V is TRBV5-3; tentatively, D is TRBD1 (5 bases). TRBV5-3 is sorted into the ORF group, with uncertain function. The CDR3 has 14 amino acids. V was trimmed by 5 bases and J by 4 bases, leaving 12 bases between them. CDR3: CARRAAGRNEKLFF. CDR3 bases: TGTGCCAGAAGGGCGGCAGGGCGTAATGAAAAACTGTTTTTT.

There are a few counts of this clone. The chain has TRBV12-3 or TRBV12-4 and TRBJ1-5, with D perhaps TRBD1 (5 bases). V dropped 8 bases and J dropped 1 base, with 6 bases sitting between them. There are 12 residues in the CDR3. CDR3 coding DNA: TGTGCCAGCTCAGGGAGCAATCAGCCCCAGCATTTT. Translated, it gives CASSGSNQPQHF.

This sequence joins TRBV7-6 and TRBJ1-3, with 7 bases aligning to TRBD1. The CDR3 runs 14 residues. The V and J ends lost 5 bases and 8 bases, in that order; junction bases with no gene match: 9. CDR1 and CDR2 from the germline V gene are SGHVS and FNYEAQ. This chain's CDR3 is CASSPRQGRDTIYF. The CDR3 DNA is TGTGCCAGCAGCCCGCGACAGGGTAGAGACACCATATATTTT.

The gene calls are TRBV7-2 and TRBJ1-5; TRBD1 is a possible D gene (5 bases). CDR1 is SGHTA and CDR2 is FQGNSA in the germline V gene. Trimming left V 6 bases short and J 3 bases short, with 15 bases between. The CDR3 loop spans 15 amino acids. CDR3 amino acids: CASRLSRDNNQPQHF. In nucleotides, the CDR3 is TGTGCCAGCAGGTTGTCCAGGGATAACAATCAGCCCCAGCATTTT.

This chain connects TRBV5-4 to TRBJ1-2; D possibly corresponds to TRBD1 (5 bases). Germline V gives CDR1 SGHNT, CDR2 YYREEE (reference sequence). With 1 base removed from V and 8 bases from J, the gap between germline ends came to 15 bases. The CDR3 runs 14 residues. In DNA form, the CDR3 reads TGTGCCAGCAGCTTGATTGACCCAGGGAGGGGCTACACCTTC. It is translated as CASSLIDPGRGYTF.

This clone was picked up one time. V and J are TRBV28 and TRBJ2-1; 15 positions agree with TRBD2. The CDR3 is 22 residues long. Germline V gene lookup returns CDR1 MDHEN and CDR2 SYDVKM. The trim removed 2 bases at V and 1 base at J, leaving 15 bases unmatched. The CDR3 sequence is CASSLGGWTSGRVPISYNEQFF. The CDR3 DNA is TGTGCCAGCAGTTTAGGGGGTTGGACTAGCGGGAGGGTCCCAATATCCTACAATGAGCAGTTCTTC.

This clone was seen a handful of times. V and J are TRBV7-9 and TRBJ1-2, with TRBD1 identical over 8 bases. CDR3 size: 18 residues. Germline-derived CDR1 and CDR2 are SEHNR and FQNEAQ (reference sequence). Trimming cost V 4 bases and J 2 bases; bases outside gene matches: 15. The CDR3 sequence is CASSSLTFQTGVNYGYTF. The CDR3 nucleotides read TGTGCCAGCAGCTCACTTACATTCCAGACAGGGGTAAACTATGGCTACACCTTC. The variable domain in full, with the rest retrieved from reference TRBV7-9 and TRBJ1-2, is DTGVSQNPRHKITKRGQNVTFRCDPISEHNRLYWYRQTLGQGPEFLTYFQNEAQLEKSRLLSDRFSAERPKGSFSTLEIQRTEQGDSAMYLCASSSLTFQTGVNYGYTFGSGTRLTVV.

This rearrangement joins TRBV7-2 to TRBJ1-1; weak D call: TRBD1 (6 bases). CDR3 size: 14 residues. V shed 3 bases and J shed 3 bases, with 11 bases lying between them. Germline CDR1 SGHTA, CDR2 FQGNSA. CDR3 loop: CASSLRGGHTEAFF. DNA for the CDR3: TGTGCCAGCAGCTTGAGGGGGGGGCACACTGAAGCTTTCTTT.

V and J are TRBV7-3 and TRBJ2-1; 7 bases agree with TRBD2. CDR1 is SGHTA, CDR2 FQGTGA, per germline. Losses at the gene ends were 2 bases for V and 5 bases for J; bases not matched to a gene: 6. The CDR3 contains 15 residues. Here the CDR3 DNA reads TGTGCCAGCAGCTTATTAGGGAGGGCTAACAATGAGCAGTTCTTC. Translated: CASSLLGRANNEQFF.

Points on this clone: A read error may account for a junction end that differs from germline. The rearrangement joins TRBV28 to TRBJ1-4, with 9 bases aligning to TRBD1. From germline, CDR1 is MDHEN and CDR2 SYDVKM. This CDR3 is 15 amino acids long. This CDR3 is CASSSGTGPKEKLFF. The CDR3 bases are TGTGCCAGCAGTTCCGGGACAGGGCCTAAGGAAAAACTGTTTTTT.

Here the CDR3 reads CASSLGRAETQYF. The CDR3, as DNA: TGTGCCAGCAGCTTGGGGAGGGCAGAGACCCAGTACTTC. The chain combines TRBV5-6 with TRBJ2-5; possible D gene TRBD2, 6 bases. The CDR3 loop spans 13 amino acids. Per the germline V gene, CDR1 is SGHDT and CDR2 is YYEEEE. Trimming stripped 0 bases from V and 4 bases from J, with 7 bases between. The whole variable domain, filled in from reference TRBV5-6 and TRBJ2-5, reads DAGVTQSPTHLIKTRGQQVTLRCSPKSGHDTVSWYQQALGQGPQFIFQYYEEEERQRGNFPDRFSGHQFPNYSSELNVNALLLGDSALYLCASSLGRAETQYFGPGTRLLVL.

As to this clone: The sample has other DNA sequences that encode this CDR3 too. The chain links TRBV18 to TRBJ1-1, with D unclear. The CDR3 is 12 amino acids. Trimming took 6 bases from V and 4 from J, leaving 9 bases between them. The germline V gene encodes CDR1 KGHSH and CDR2 LQKENI. The CDR3 is CASSSTGTEAFF. As DNA, the CDR3 is TGTGCCAGCTCGTCCACGGGCACTGAAGCTTTCTTT.

The V and J genes are TRBV12-3 or TRBV12-4 and TRBJ1-1; the D is unclear. The length of the CDR3 is 13 residues. With 10 bases removed from V and 4 bases from J, the gap between germline ends came to 16 bases. DNA for the CDR3: TGTGCCATCAACACCCTTATTGGCACTGAAGCTTTCTTT. It yields the protein CAINTLIGTEAFF.

CDR3 region: CASSPRRGGSSYEQYF. As DNA, the CDR3 is TGTGCCAGCTCACCACGCCGGGGGGGGTCTTCCTACGAGCAGTACTTC. The chain couples TRBV18 to TRBJ2-7, with TRBD2 identical over 8 bases. The germline V gene encodes CDR1 KGHSH and CDR2 LQKENI. V lost 1 base to trimming and J lost 1 base; unmatched junction nucleotides: 6. This CDR3 spans 16 amino acids.

The chain has TRBV19 and TRBJ2-5; weak D call: TRBD1 (6 bases). This CDR3 spans 14 amino acids. V lost 4 bases, J lost 5 bases, and 14 bases lay in between. The germline V gene encodes CDR1 LNHDA and CDR2 SQIVND (reference sequence). CDR3 nucleotides: TGTGCCAGTAGTACTACAGGGATTTCGGAGACCCAGTACTTC. Its translation: CASSTTGISETQYF. Supplemented by reference TRBV19 and TRBJ2-5, the full variable domain reads DGGITQSPKYLFRKEGQNVTLSCEQNLNHDAMYWYRQDPGQGLRLIYYSQIVNDFQKGDIAEGYSVSREKKESFPLTVTSAQKNPTAFYLCASSTTGISETQYFGPGTRLLVL.